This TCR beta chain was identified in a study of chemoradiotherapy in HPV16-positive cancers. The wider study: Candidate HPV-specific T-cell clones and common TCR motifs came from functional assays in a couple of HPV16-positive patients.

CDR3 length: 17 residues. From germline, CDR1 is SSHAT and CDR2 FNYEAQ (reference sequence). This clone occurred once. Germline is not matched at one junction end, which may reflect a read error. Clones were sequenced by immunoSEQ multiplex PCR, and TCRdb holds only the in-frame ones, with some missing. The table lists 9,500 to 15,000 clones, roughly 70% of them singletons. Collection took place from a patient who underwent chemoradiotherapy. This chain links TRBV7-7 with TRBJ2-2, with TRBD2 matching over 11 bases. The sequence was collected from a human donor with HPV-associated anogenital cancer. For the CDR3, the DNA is TGTGCTAGCAGCCCAACACTAGCGGGAGTCCGCACCGGGGAGCTGTTTTTT. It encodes CASSPTLAGVRTGELFF.